The 24 T cell receptor beta chains listed next were all sequenced from one sample in a study of T cells in Graves' hyperthyroidism and ophthalmopathy. Using RNA transcripts as the source, TCR beta CDR3 regions were amplified. A first-round RT-PCR of the TCR CDR3 used the HTBI primer set. Each CDR3 protein is one row after TCRdb ran MiXCR on the multiplex PCR reads. Of about 760,000 distinct CDR3 sequences listed, about a third were seen once; the top ten hold around 31%. Source material: blood. The origin of the receptors is a woman aged 40-49 years with Graves' hyperthyroidism.

This clonotype occurred a few times. The chain is built from TRBV4-1 and TRBJ1-4; D is unresolved. Deletions cut 0 bases from V and 8 bases from J, with 7 bases between. The CDR3 covers 13 residues. Germline CDR1 is MGHRA and CDR2 is YSYEKL. The CDR3 region is CASSQDRKEKLFF. The CDR3 DNA is TGCGCCAGCAGCCAAGACAGGAAGGAAAAACTGTTTTTT.

This clonotype was seen a handful of times. The chain has TRBV11-2 and TRBJ2-2, with 9 bases matching TRBD2. Germline V gene data show CDR1 as SGHAT and CDR2 as FQNNGV. The ends lost 6 bases at V and 5 bases at J; junction bases unmatched: 10. The length of the CDR3 is 16 residues. The CDR3 sequence is CASRRIAGVDTGELFF. Written as DNA, the CDR3 is TGTGCCAGCAGAAGAATAGCGGGAGTGGATACCGGGGAGCTGTTTTTT.

In this sample, this clonotype turned up many times. The chain employs TRBV10-2 and TRBJ1-1; D not resolved. CDR3 length equals 13 residues. V lost 0 bases and J 7 bases, leaving 9 bases between the germline ends. CDR1 is WSHSY and CDR2 is SAAADI in the germline V gene. CDR3 DNA sequence: TGCGCCAGCAGTGAGTCAGATAGGGTTGAAGCTTTCTTT. Protein: CASSESDRVEAFF.

The chain uses TRBV5-5 and TRBJ2-5; no clear D gene. The CDR3 has 14 residues. V lost 3 bases to trimming and J lost 1 base, with 10 bases between them. Germline V gene sequence: CDR1 SGHKS, CDR2 YYEKEE (reference sequence). The CDR3 DNA reads TGTGCCAGCAGCTCCGGACCAGGCCAAGAGACCCAGTACTTC. Encoded protein: CASSSGPGQETQYF.

The gene calls are TRBV10-3 and TRBJ2-7; D may be TRBD1 (6 bases). From germline, CDR1 is ENHRY and CDR2 SYGVKD. The CDR3 has 14 residues. DNA for the CDR3: TGTGCTAGAGATAGTGGCCCTGGACAGTACGAGCAGTACTTC. Protein product: CARDSGPGQYEQYF.

This clonotype was found many times. This chain uses TRBV6-5 with TRBJ2-6; D remains unclear. The CDR3 sequence is 14 residues long. Trimming took off 5 bases at V and 7 bases at J, with 12 bases between the two ends. Germline V gene sequence: CDR1 MNHEY, CDR2 SVGAGI. In nucleotides, the CDR3 is TGTGCCAGCAGTAGGGCTCTGGGCGCCAACGTCCTGACTTTC. It translates to CASSRALGANVLTF.

V gene TRBV7-2 combines with J gene TRBJ2-5; 12 bases map to TRBD1. Germline CDR1 is SGHTA and CDR2 is FQGNSA. The CDR3 has 15 amino acids. V gave up 7 bases and J gave up 7 bases; unmatched junction bases: 10. CDR3 DNA: TGTGCCAGCACCTGGGACAGGGGGCTGGGTGGGACCCAGTACTTC. It translates to CASTWDRGLGGTQYF.

This clonotype was found once. V usage is TRBV20-1 and J usage is TRBJ2-7; TRBD1 agrees at 7 bases. V lost 0 bases, J lost 5 bases, and 7 bases stayed unmatched. Per germline, CDR1 DFQATT and CDR2 SNEGSKA (reference sequence). This CDR3 region has 14 residues. This CDR3 reads CSARDHDRDDEQYF. CDR3 bases: TGCAGTGCTAGAGATCACGACAGGGACGACGAGCAGTACTTC.

This clonotype was picked up a small number of times. The chain carries TRBV25-1 and TRBJ2-3; 11 positions agree with TRBD2. V shed 6 bases, J shed 4 bases, and the junction held 3 bases outside the gene matches. Germline lookup yields CDR1 MGHDK and CDR2 SYGVNS. The CDR3 loop spans 14 amino acids. The CDR3 DNA reads as TGTGCCAGCAGAAGACTAGCGGGATCAGATACGCAGTATTTT. Translating it yields CASRRLAGSDTQYF.

In this sample, this clonotype turned up a few times. This chain links TRBV12-3 or TRBV12-4 with TRBJ2-5; D could derive from TRBD1 or TRBD2 (6 bases each). The CDR3 is 12 residues long. Trimming cost V 11 bases and J 2 bases, with 12 bases left between them. The CDR3 nucleotides read TGTGCCTGCCGGGGGCGGCAAGAGACCCAGTACTTC. Translation: CACRGRQETQYF.

This clonotype appeared many times. The chain carries TRBV12-3 or TRBV12-4 and TRBJ1-5; D remains ambiguous. V gave up 7 bases and J gave up 0 bases, with 10 bases separating them. The CDR3 covers 14 residues. CDR3 residues: CASTFPHSNQPQHF. DNA for the CDR3: TGTGCCAGCACCTTCCCACATAGCAATCAGCCCCAGCATTTT.

A few counts support this clonotype. The rearrangement uses TRBV6-2 or TRBV6-3 and TRBJ1-5; the D gene is possibly TRBD1 (6 bases). Trimming removed 6 bases from V and 2 bases from J, with 17 bases in between. The CDR3 has 16 amino acids. Germline CDR1 and CDR2: MNHEY and SVGEGT. The CDR3 nucleotides read TGTGCCAGCAGGACAGGTCGGGGATTGGGCAATCAGCCCCAGCATTTT. Translating it yields CASRTGRGLGNQPQHF.

V usage is TRBV6-6 and J usage is TRBJ2-5; the match to TRBD2 covers 9 bases. The CDR3 is made up of 17 amino acids. V lost 7 bases and J lost 5; bases outside the gene matches: 17. The germline gives CDR1 MNHNY, CDR2 SVGAGI (reference sequence). As DNA, the CDR3 is TGTGCCAGCACCACGGACTTTGGCGGGGGGGCGAGGGAGACCCAGTACTTC. Translation: CASTTDFGGGARETQYF.

CDR3 sequence reads: CSATDGGLAGKETQYF. Here the CDR3 DNA reads TGCAGTGCTACCGATGGGGGGCTAGCGGGGAAAGAGACCCAGTACTTC. The genes are TRBV20-1 and TRBJ2-5, with TRBD2 matching 9 bases. Germline CDR1 and CDR2: DFQATT and SNEGSKA (reference sequence). The CDR3 is 16 amino acids. J gave up 3 bases and V 4 bases, and 12 bases lay outside the gene matches.

This clonotype has a count of ten or more. This rearrangement joins TRBV24-1 to TRBJ2-7; D gene uncertain. The CDR3 runs 13 residues. Trimming left V 7 bases short and J 2 bases short, with 11 bases between. CDR1 and CDR2 from the germline V gene are KGHDR and SFDVKD. For the CDR3, the DNA is TGTGCCACCAGCCTAGACGGAACCTACGAGCAGTACTTC. Amino acid sequence: CATSLDGTYEQYF.

This clonotype was seen only a few times. A much larger clone is a single base away; this may be a read error. This likely comes from a read error, as the CDR3 has no conserved phenylalanine or tryptophan at its end. This chain uses TRBV29-1 with TRBJ1-2; 7 nucleotides align to TRBD1. V dropped 2 bases and J dropped 6; count of bases not matched to a gene: 6. Germline V CDR1 and CDR2: SQVTM, ANQGSEA. This CDR3 is built from 13 residues. The CDR3 loop reads CSVETGQLDGYTI. The CDR3, as DNA: TGCAGCGTTGAAACGGGACAGCTAGATGGCTACACCATC.

The chain carries TRBV5-1 and TRBJ1-2, with a possible D match to TRBD1 (5 bases). Trimming left V 4 bases short and J 5 bases short, with 21 bases between. The CDR3 spans 16 residues. Germline V gene sequence: CDR1 SGHRS, CDR2 YFSETQ. The CDR3 protein is CASSGQGSGAAYGYTF. In DNA form, the CDR3 reads TGCGCCAGCAGCGGGCAAGGGAGTGGGGCAGCTTATGGCTACACCTTC.

This clonotype was picked up one time. The chain has TRBV2 and TRBJ1-1, with 11 nucleotides matching TRBD1. After removal of 4 bases from V and 2 bases from J, the junction contained 3 bases not matched to a gene. The germline V gene encodes CDR1 SNHLY and CDR2 FYNNEI. This CDR3 has 15 residues. The CDR3 loop is CASSGDRGTNTEAFF. CDR3 bases: TGTGCCAGCAGTGGGGACAGGGGGACCAACACTGAAGCTTTCTTT.

This sequence joins TRBV10-3 and TRBJ1-4, with a tentative D call TRBD1 (5 bases). The CDR3 length is 12 residues. Germline assignment: CDR1 ENHRY and CDR2 SYGVKD. CDR3 DNA sequence: TGTGCGAACCGAGGGGTGGATGAAAAACTGTTTTTT. This codes for CANRGVDEKLFF.

This clonotype was seen at least ten times. The chain is built from TRBV10-3 and TRBJ1-2; 7 bases agree with TRBD1. The germline V gene has CDR1 ENHRY and CDR2 SYGVKD. This CDR3 contains 14 residues. V lost 11 bases, J lost 0 bases, and 9 bases stayed unmatched. CDR3 coding DNA: TGTGCCCTGGGGCCGACAGGGCCTAACTATGGCTACACCTTC. It specifies CALGPTGPNYGYTF.

The chain uses TRBV2 and TRBJ1-5, with a possible D match to TRBD1 (6 bases). The CDR3 is 15 residues long. Germline V lookup: CDR1 SNHLY, CDR2 FYNNEI. The ends were cut back, 5 bases at V and 0 bases at J, with 11 bases in the middle. The CDR3 sequence is CASSKGDYSNQPQHF. CDR3 DNA sequence: TGTGCCAGCAGTAAGGGGGATTATAGCAATCAGCCCCAGCATTTT.

This clonotype was found a few times. V is TRBV7-9 and J is TRBJ2-7; D is ambiguous. CDR1 is SEHNR, CDR2 FQNEAQ, per germline (reference sequence). Between the trimmed V and J ends, which lost 5 bases and 0 bases, there was a span of 23 bases. The CDR3 extends over 18 amino acids. The chain's CDR3 is CASSLRWANQAHSYEQYF. As DNA, the CDR3 is TGTGCCAGCAGCCTCAGGTGGGCGAACCAAGCCCACTCCTACGAGCAGTACTTC. Drawing the rest from reference TRBV7-9 and TRBJ2-7, the complete variable domain is DTGVSQNPRHKITKRGQNVTFRCDPISEHNRLYWYRQTLGQGPEFLTYFQNEAQLEKSRLLSDRFSAERPKGSFSTLEIQRTEQGDSAMYLCASSLRWANQAHSYEQYFGPGTRLTVT.

The chain recombines TRBV2 with TRBJ1-2, with a tentative D call TRBD1 (6 bases). Germline V gene lookup returns CDR1 SNHLY and CDR2 FYNNEI. Trimming left V 6 bases short and J 0 bases short, with 11 bases between. This CDR3 region has 14 residues. The CDR3: CASRATGPNYGYTF. In DNA form, the CDR3 reads TGTGCCAGCAGGGCGACAGGCCCTAACTATGGCTACACCTTC.

The rearrangement joins TRBV7-9 to TRBJ1-1, with D tentatively TRBD1 (5 bases). This CDR3 spans 14 amino acids. Germline V CDR1 and CDR2: SEHNR, FQNEAQ (reference sequence). V dropped 6 bases and J dropped 6 bases, with 17 bases sitting between them. The CDR3 region is CASSSPGERPEAFF. The CDR3 coding sequence is TGTGCCAGCAGTTCCCCGGGGGAGCGGCCTGAAGCTTTCTTT.